A single sample gave rise to the 18 T cell receptor beta chains below, sequenced in a study of T cells in localized non-small cell lung cancer. TCRdb's copy holds only in-frame clones and misses some; the assay was immunoSEQ multiplex PCR. The table records about a thousand clones, around 25% of them present only once. The material sequenced was normal lung tissue next to the tumor, taken before any cancer treatment. The source is a woman aged 35 to 70 with stage III lung adenocarcinoma.

The J gene is TRBJ1-1, the V gene TRBV29-1; D is ambiguous. This CDR3 spans 13 amino acids. Trimming pared 5 bases from V and 3 bases from J, leaving 13 bases between. The germline V gene has CDR1 SQVTM and CDR2 ANQGSEA. The CDR3 region has the DNA TGCAGCGTTTCGGCTTTATGGGACACTGAAGCTTTCTTT. Its protein product is CSVSALWDTEAFF.

This clone ranks as large (0.1 to 1%). This chain connects TRBV9 to TRBJ1-1; no firm D call. CDR1 and CDR2 from the germline V gene are SGDLS and YYNGEE. Trimming shortened V by 0 bases and J by 3 bases, and 24 bases separated the two germline ends. The CDR3 spans 19 residues. CDR3 region: CASSVGPQAVEQEYTEAFF. Written as DNA, the CDR3 is TGTGCCAGCAGCGTAGGCCCTCAAGCAGTTGAGCAGGAGTACACTGAAGCTTTCTTT.

The chain's CDR3 is CASSTIDQPQHF. In nucleotides, the CDR3 is TGTGCCAGTAGTACTATAGATCAGCCCCAGCATTTT. The chain uses TRBV19 and TRBJ1-5, with D uncertain. CDR1 is LNHDA, CDR2 SQIVND, per germline (reference sequence). The CDR3 covers 12 residues. Trimming removed 4 bases from V and 5 bases from J, with 6 bases in between.

This chain links TRBV11-3 with TRBJ2-7; 8 bases are a match to TRBD1. The V and J ends lost 6 bases and 3 bases, in that order; junction bases with no gene match: 10. The CDR3 spans 15 residues. Germline CDR1 and CDR2: SGHNT and YENEEA. The CDR3 reads CASSSQGASVYEQYF. In DNA, the CDR3 is TGTGCCAGCAGTTCTCAGGGGGCGAGTGTCTACGAGCAGTACTTC. Based on the CDR3 plus reference TRBV11-3 and TRBJ2-7, the full variable domain is EAGVVQSPRYKIIEKKQPVAFWCNPISGHNTLYWYLQNLGQGPELLIRYENEEAVDDSQLPKDRFSAERLKGVDSTLKIQPAELGDSAVYLCASSSQGASVYEQYFGPGTRLTVT.

This clone has a handful of counts. The CDR3 DNA is TGTGCCAGCAGATTGGACAGGGAAGGCCCTGGAAACACCATATATTTT. This translates into CASRLDREGPGNTIYF. V and J are TRBV6-8 and TRBJ1-3; 8 positions agree with TRBD1. Germline V gene lookup returns CDR1 MNHGY and CDR2 SAAAGT. The ends lost 6 bases at V and 2 bases at J; junction bases unmatched: 9. The CDR3 runs to 16 residues.

This clone has just a few counts. V gene TRBV11-3 combines with J gene TRBJ1-4, with TRBD1 as a possible D gene (6 bases). Germline loops: CDR1 SGHNT, CDR2 YENEEA. V was trimmed by 4 bases and J by 2 bases, leaving 14 bases between them. This CDR3 comprises 16 residues. CDR3 sequence reads: CASSWPHGGTNEKLFF. In DNA, the CDR3 is TGTGCCAGCAGCTGGCCCCACGGGGGCACTAATGAAAAACTGTTTTTT.

This clone occurred a few times. The chain couples TRBV11-3 to TRBJ2-7, with 8 bases that match TRBD2. The CDR3 sequence is 15 residues long. CDR1 is SGHNT, CDR2 YENEEA, per germline. Unmatched junction bases numbered 11, after V lost 7 bases and J lost 3 bases. The CDR3, as DNA: TGTGCCAGCAAGGTAGAGCGGGGGATTGTCTACGAGCAGTACTTC. Residues: CASKVERGIVYEQYF.

This clone was counted a few times. The chain employs TRBV11-3 and TRBJ1-2, with D tentatively TRBD1 (5 bases). Germline CDR1 reads SGHNT; CDR2 reads YENEEA. The CDR3 has 15 residues. Trimming shortened V by 5 bases and J by 4 bases, and 17 bases separated the two germline ends. CDR3 protein: CASSPPDTSFYGYTF. CDR3 DNA sequence: TGTGCCAGCAGCCCGCCGGACACCTCGTTCTATGGCTACACCTTC.

The chain links TRBV6-7 to TRBJ1-6, with 7 bases lining up with TRBD1. TRBV6-7 is reported as an ORF; its role is uncertain. Trimming cost V 3 bases and J 10 bases; bases outside gene matches: 9. The length of the CDR3 is 15 residues. The CDR3 nucleotides are TGTGCCAGCAGTTATTTTAGGGACAGCCACTCACCCCTCCACTTT. This sequence encodes CASSYFRDSHSPLHF.

This clone was seen only a few times. The rearrangement uses TRBV6-8 and TRBJ1-2; D is possibly TRBD1 (5 bases). Trimming shortened V by 10 bases and J by 4 bases, and 19 bases separated the two germline ends. The CDR3 is 14 residues long. CDR1 and CDR2 (germline): MNHGY, SAAAGT. The CDR3 region has the DNA TGTGCCATCACCCCCGGGCAGGGTAGCTATGGCTACACCTTC. This sequence encodes CAITPGQGSYGYTF.

This clone was picked up a small number of times. The chain recombines TRBV11-3 with TRBJ2-7, with D tentatively TRBD2 (5 bases). Trimming removed 2 bases from V and 6 bases from J, with 20 bases in between. Per germline, CDR1 SGHNT and CDR2 YENEEA. This CDR3 contains 16 residues. CDR3 coding DNA: TGTGCCAGCAGCTTAAATCCGCCCGGGCTAGCTTCCGAGCAGTACTTC. Protein sequence: CASSLNPPGLASEQYF.

Only a few counts were recorded for this clone. The chain combines TRBV6-8 with TRBJ2-1, with 7 positions matching TRBD2. Per germline, CDR1 MNHGY and CDR2 SAAAGT. V gave up 5 bases and J gave up 4 bases; unmatched junction bases: 5. This CDR3 spans 14 amino acids. The CDR3 DNA follows: TGTGCCAGCAGTGTCACTAGCGAGTACAATGAGCAGTTCTTC. Amino acid sequence: CASSVTSEYNEQFF.

This sequence joins TRBV11-3 and TRBJ1-2, with a tentative D call TRBD1 (6 bases). V lost 0 bases and J lost 5, with 13 bases in between. Germline lookup yields CDR1 SGHNT and CDR2 YENEEA. This CDR3 is built from 15 residues. The CDR3 nucleotides read TGTGCCAGCAGCTTAGAAGGGGGGACGGATTATGGCTACACCTTC. This gives the protein CASSLEGGTDYGYTF.

Sample share makes this clone medium-sized. For the CDR3, the DNA is TGTGCCAGCAGCGACTCCCTTATGGGGGCCAACGTCCTGACTTTC. Encoded protein: CASSDSLMGANVLTF. The V gene is TRBV9, the J gene TRBJ2-6; D unclear. CDR1 is SGDLS, CDR2 YYNGEE, per germline. There are 15 residues in the CDR3. The V and J ends lost 3 bases and 4 bases respectively, with 11 bases between them. Full variable domain (outside the CDR3, taken from reference TRBV9 and TRBJ2-6): DSGVTQTPKHLITATGQRVTLRCSPRSGDLSVYWYQQSLDQGLQFLIQYYNGEERAKGNILERFSAQQFPDLHSELNLSSLELGDSALYFCASSDSLMGANVLTFGAGSRLTVL.

The J gene is TRBJ2-2, the V gene TRBV5-1, with 8 bases identical to TRBD1. Germline V CDR1 and CDR2: SGHRS, YFSETQ. Trimming took 4 bases from V and 1 from J; bases not matched to a gene: 3. CDR3 length equals 15 residues. The CDR3 region is CASSPGTGNTGELFF. The CDR3 bases are TGCGCCAGCAGCCCGGGGACAGGGAACACCGGGGAGCTGTTTTTT.

The chain links TRBV10-2 to TRBJ2-1; D is unclear. The CDR3 extends over 13 amino acids. Germline values: CDR1 WSHSY, CDR2 SAAADI. Trimming took off 9 bases at V and 3 bases at J, with 12 bases between the two ends. As DNA, the CDR3 is TGCGCCAGTCAGGCCGGAAGCTACAATGAGCAGTTCTTC. Translation gives CASQAGSYNEQFF.

This clone came up a few times. This chain joins TRBV29-1 and TRBJ1-1, with D unclear. This CDR3 is built from 13 residues. Germline assignment: CDR1 SQVTM and CDR2 ANQGSEA. Trimming removed 4 bases at V and 3 bases at J, with 12 bases between. Here the CDR3 DNA reads TGCAGCGTTGGGGAGACGTCTTACACTGAAGCTTTCTTT. Encoded protein: CSVGETSYTEAFF.

This chain connects TRBV9 to TRBJ2-7; TRBD1 matches at 7 bases. The CDR3 is made up of 17 amino acids. J lost 0 bases, V lost 3 bases, and 12 bases had no gene match. CDR1 and CDR2 (germline): SGDLS, YYNGEE. CDR3 DNA sequence: TGTGCCAGCAGCGCCCAAGTACAGGGGTCGAGCTCCTACGAGCAGTACTTC. Translating gives CASSAQVQGSSSYEQYF.